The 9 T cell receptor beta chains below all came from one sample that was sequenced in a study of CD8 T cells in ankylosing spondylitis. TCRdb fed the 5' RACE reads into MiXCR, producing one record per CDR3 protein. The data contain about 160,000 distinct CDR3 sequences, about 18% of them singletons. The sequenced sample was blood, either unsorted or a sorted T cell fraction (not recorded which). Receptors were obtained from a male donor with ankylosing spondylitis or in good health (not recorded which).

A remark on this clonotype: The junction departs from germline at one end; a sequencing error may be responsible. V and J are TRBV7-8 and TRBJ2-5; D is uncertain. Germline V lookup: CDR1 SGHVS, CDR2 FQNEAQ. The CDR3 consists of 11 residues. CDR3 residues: CANSLVETQYF. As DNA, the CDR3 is TGTGCCAACAGCTTAGTAGAGACCCAGTACTTC. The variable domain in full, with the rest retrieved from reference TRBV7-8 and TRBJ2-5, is GAGVSQSPRYKVAKRGQDVALRCDPISGHVSLFWYQQALGQGPEFLTYFQNEAQLDKSGLPSDRFFAERPEGSVSTLKIQRTQQEDSAVYLCANSLVETQYFGPGTRLLVL.

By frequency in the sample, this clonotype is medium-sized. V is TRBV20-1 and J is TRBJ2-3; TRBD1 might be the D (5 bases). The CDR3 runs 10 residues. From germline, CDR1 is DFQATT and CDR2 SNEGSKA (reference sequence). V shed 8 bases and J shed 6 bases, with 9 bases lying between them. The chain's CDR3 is CSSPGDTQYF. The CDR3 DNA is TGCAGTTCTCCAGGGGATACGCAGTATTTT.

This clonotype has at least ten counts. The CDR3 region has the DNA TGCGCCAGCAGCTTGGCCAGGGGGGTCACAGATACGCAGTATTTT. It yields the protein CASSLARGVTDTQYF. This rearrangement joins TRBV5-1 to TRBJ2-3; D possibly corresponds to TRBD1 (7 bases). This CDR3 is built from 15 residues. Germline CDR1 and CDR2: SGHRS and YFSETQ. Trimming removed 0 bases from V and 2 bases from J, with 10 bases in between.

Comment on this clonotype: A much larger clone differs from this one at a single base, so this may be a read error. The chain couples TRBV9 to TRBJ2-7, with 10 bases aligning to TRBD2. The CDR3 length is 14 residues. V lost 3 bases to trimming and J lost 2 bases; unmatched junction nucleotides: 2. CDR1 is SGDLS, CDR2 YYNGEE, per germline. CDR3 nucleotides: TGTGCCAGCAGCGGGACTAGCGGAACCTACGAGCAGTACTTC. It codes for CASSGTSGTYEQYF.

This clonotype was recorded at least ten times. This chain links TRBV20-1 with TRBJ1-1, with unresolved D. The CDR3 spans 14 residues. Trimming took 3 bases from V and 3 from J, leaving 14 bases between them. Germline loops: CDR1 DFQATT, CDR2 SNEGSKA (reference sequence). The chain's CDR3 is CSASFPSLYTEAFF. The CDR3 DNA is TGCAGTGCTAGTTTCCCCAGCCTATACACTGAAGCTTTCTTT.

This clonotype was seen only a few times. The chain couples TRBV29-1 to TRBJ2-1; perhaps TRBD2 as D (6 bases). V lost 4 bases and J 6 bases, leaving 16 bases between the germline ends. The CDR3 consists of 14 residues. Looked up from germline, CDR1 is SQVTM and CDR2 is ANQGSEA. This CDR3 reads CSVAGGISLNEQFF. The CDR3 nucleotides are TGCAGCGTTGCCGGGGGAATAAGCCTCAATGAGCAGTTCTTC.

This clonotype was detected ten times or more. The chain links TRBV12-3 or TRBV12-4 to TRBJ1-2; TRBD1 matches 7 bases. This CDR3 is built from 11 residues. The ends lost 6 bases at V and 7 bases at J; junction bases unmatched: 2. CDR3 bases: TGTGCCAGCAGCCAGGGGGGTGGCTACACCTTC. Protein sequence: CASSQGGGYTF.

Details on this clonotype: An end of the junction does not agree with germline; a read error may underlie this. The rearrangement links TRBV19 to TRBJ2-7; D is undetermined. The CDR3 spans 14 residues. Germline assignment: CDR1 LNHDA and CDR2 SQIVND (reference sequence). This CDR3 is CVSSRQQVPYEQYF. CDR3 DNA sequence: TGTGTCAGTAGTAGACAACAAGTCCCCTACGAGCAGTACTTC.

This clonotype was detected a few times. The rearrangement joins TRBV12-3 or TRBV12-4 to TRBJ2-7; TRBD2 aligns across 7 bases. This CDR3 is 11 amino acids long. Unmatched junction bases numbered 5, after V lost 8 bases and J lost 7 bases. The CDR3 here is CASGPGGEQYF. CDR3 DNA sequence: TGTGCCAGCGGACCGGGAGGTGAGCAGTACTTC.